These 20 T cell receptor beta chains originate from one sample sequenced in a study of regulatory T cells in long-lasting Graves disease. Combining iRepertoire HTBI primers with Arm-PCR of CDR3 regions, the authors built TCR beta libraries. TCRdb analysed the multiplex PCR reads with MiXCR anew, one entry per CDR3 protein. The repertoire holds 500,000 to 700,000 distinct CDR3 sequences, with 25% to 35% as singletons. The time point: persistent/refractory GD, antithyroid drugs over 5 years with positive TRAb. The authors made the TCR library using RNA they extracted from PBMCs. This specimen consisted of peripheral blood mononuclear cells (PBMCs), obtained when the disease was refractory, from a patient treated with antithyroid drugs. The receptors originated from a female donor with Graves disease.

V and J are TRBV4-1 and TRBJ1-1; no firm D call. Looked up from germline, CDR1 is MGHRA and CDR2 is YSYEKL. The CDR3 is made up of 15 amino acids. The V gene lost 1 base and the J gene lost 0 bases, with 9 bases spanning the gap. CDR3 sequence: CASSQGSQLNTEAFF. The CDR3 DNA sequence: TGCGCCAGCAGCCAAGGCAGCCAGCTGAACACTGAAGCTTTCTTT.

This clonotype was counted ten times or more. The chain carries TRBV27 and TRBJ1-2; 7 nucleotides match TRBD1. V lost 0 bases to trimming and J lost 0 bases; unmatched junction nucleotides: 4. Germline assignment: CDR1 MNHEY and CDR2 SMNVEV (reference sequence). The CDR3 contains 16 residues. In nucleotides, the CDR3 is TGTGCCAGCAGTTTATCTACAGGGGACCCTAACTATGGCTACACCTTC. Amino acids: CASSLSTGDPNYGYTF.

The chain uses TRBV20-1 and TRBJ1-2; D gene uncertain. V was shortened by 0 bases and J by 4 bases, with 18 bases between the two germline ends. This CDR3 contains 16 residues. The germline V gene encodes CDR1 DFQATT and CDR2 SNEGSKA (reference sequence). CDR3 sequence reads: CSAREGGIRTLYGYTF. For the CDR3, the DNA is TGCAGTGCTAGAGAGGGAGGCATTCGTACTCTCTATGGCTACACCTTC.

This chain connects TRBV11-2 to TRBJ2-2; the D gene is possibly TRBD2 (7 bases). V shed 5 bases and J shed 1 base, with 14 bases lying between them. The CDR3 has 16 amino acids. The germline gives CDR1 SGHAT, CDR2 FQNNGV. This CDR3 reads CASSEGGGGNTGELFF. CDR3 in DNA: TGTGCCAGCAGCGAGGGGGGGGGAGGGAACACCGGGGAGCTGTTTTTT.

This clonotype has a count of ten or more. The V call is TRBV20-1, the J call TRBJ2-5; 8 nucleotides agree with TRBD1. The CDR3 runs to 14 residues. The V gene's germline CDR1 is DFQATT and CDR2 SNEGSKA (reference sequence). After removal of 2 bases from V and 1 base from J, the junction contained 3 bases not matched to a gene. CDR3 loop: CSARPGQGQETQYF. CDR3 in DNA: TGCAGTGCTAGACCCGGACAGGGCCAAGAGACCCAGTACTTC.

This chain links TRBV30 with TRBJ2-5; perhaps D is TRBD1 or TRBD2 (5 bases each). V dropped 5 bases and J dropped 5 bases, with 15 bases sitting between them. The CDR3 is 13 amino acids. From germline, CDR1 is GTSNPN and CDR2 SVGIG (reference sequence). The CDR3 is CAWVSTEGETQYF. CDR3 DNA: TGTGCCTGGGTTTCTACCGAGGGGGAGACCCAGTACTTC.

The rearrangement joins TRBV12-3 or TRBV12-4 to TRBJ2-2, with unresolved D. Between the trimmed V and J ends, which lost 7 bases and 4 bases, there was a span of 7 bases. The CDR3 has 12 residues. The CDR3 spells CASTTGTGELFF. The CDR3 DNA sequence: TGTGCCAGCACCACCGGCACCGGGGAGCTGTTTTTT.

This clonotype was seen more than once but under ten times. The chain links TRBV18 to TRBJ1-1, with D perhaps matching TRBD1 (5 bases). With 8 bases removed from V and 2 bases from J, the gap between germline ends came to 15 bases. Germline assignment: CDR1 KGHSH and CDR2 LQKENI. The CDR3 is 14 amino acids. The chain's CDR3 is CASALTEQNTEAFF. The CDR3 DNA reads TGTGCCAGCGCACTGACAGAACAAAACACTGAAGCTTTCTTT.

This clonotype has just one count. The genes are TRBV6-1 and TRBJ1-5; D uncertain. Germline lookup yields CDR1 MNHNS and CDR2 SASEGT. The CDR3 contains 13 residues. The ends were cut back, 6 bases at V and 4 bases at J, with 10 bases in the middle. The CDR3 loop is CASRPSYNQPQHF. The CDR3 nucleotides read TGTGCCAGCAGACCTTCTTATAATCAGCCCCAGCATTTT.

The V call is TRBV5-5, the J call TRBJ1-6, with D uncertain. Trimming left V 2 bases short and J 13 bases short, with 16 bases between. CDR3 length equals 14 residues. Looked up from germline, CDR1 is SGHKS and CDR2 is YYEKEE (reference sequence). The CDR3 sequence is CASSFPGFGRPLHF. The CDR3 nucleotides are TGTGCCAGCAGCTTCCCCGGGTTCGGGAGGCCCCTCCACTTT. Looking up the rest from reference TRBV5-5 and TRBJ1-6 gives the full variable domain: DAGVTQSPTHLIKTRGQQVTLRCSPISGHKSVSWYQQVLGQGPQFIFQYYEKEERGRGNFPDRFSARQFPNYSSELNVNALLLGDSALYLCASSFPGFGRPLHFGNGTRLTVT.

The rearrangement joins TRBV19 to TRBJ1-1; no firm D call. Germline CDR1 reads LNHDA; CDR2 reads SQIVND (reference sequence). Trimming removed 8 bases from V and 4 bases from J, with 8 bases in between. The CDR3 extends over 11 amino acids. CDR3 DNA: TGTGCCAGTGGGATAGGCACTGAAGCTTTCTTT. Amino acids: CASGIGTEAFF.

This clonotype appeared a few times. This chain joins TRBV12-3 or TRBV12-4 and TRBJ1-1; TRBD1 matches at 8 bases. The CDR3 contains 17 residues. V gave up 2 bases and J gave up 3 bases; unmatched junction bases: 11. For the CDR3, the DNA is TGTGCCAGCAGTTTATCCTACCCCGGACAGGGAGACACTGAAGCTTTCTTT. Translation: CASSLSYPGQGDTEAFF.

This clonotype occurred a few times. The DNA of the CDR3 is TGTGCCAGCAGCTTACCAACCCAGGAATATGGCTACACCTTC. It specifies CASSLPTQEYGYTF. The V call is TRBV7-2, the J call TRBJ1-2, with D hard to call. Trimming cost V 2 bases and J 5 bases, with 12 bases left between them. Germline V lookup: CDR1 SGHTA, CDR2 FQGNSA. This CDR3 has 14 residues.

This clonotype was seen a handful of times. The V and J genes are TRBV9 and TRBJ2-5; 10 bases agree with TRBD2. Losses at the gene ends were 4 bases for V and 2 bases for J; bases not matched to a gene: 5. There are 15 residues in the CDR3. Germline V gene sequence: CDR1 SGDLS, CDR2 YYNGEE. The CDR3 DNA is TGTGCCAGCAGCTCCTTAGCGGGAGGACAAGAGACCCAGTACTTC. Its translation is CASSSLAGGQETQYF.

As to this clonotype: The junction departs from the called germline gene at one end, perhaps through a read error. The J gene is TRBJ1-1, the V gene TRBV5-1; TRBD1 is a possible D gene (6 bases). The CDR3 runs 13 residues. Germline V gene data show CDR1 as SGHRS and CDR2 as YFSETQ. DNA for the CDR3: TGCGCCAGCAGATTGGACAGAAACACTGAAGCTTTCTTT. It codes for CASRLDRNTEAFF.

The CDR3 DNA reads as TGTGCCAGCAGATTGGGACTAGCGAGCAATGAGCAGTTCTTC. The encoded protein is CASRLGLASNEQFF. The chain combines TRBV11-2 with TRBJ2-1; 10 bases fit TRBD2. The CDR3 is made up of 14 amino acids. After removal of 6 bases from V and 6 bases from J, the junction contained 5 bases not matched to a gene. CDR1 and CDR2 (germline): SGHAT, FQNNGV.

The genes are TRBV19 and TRBJ2-7; maybe TRBD2 (7 bases). This CDR3 has 14 amino acids. The V gene lost 4 bases and the J gene lost 2 bases, with 12 bases spanning the gap. The germline gives CDR1 LNHDA, CDR2 SQIVND (reference sequence). The CDR3 coding sequence is TGTGCCAGTAGTAGGCAGGGGACTACCTACGAGCAGTACTTC. Protein sequence: CASSRQGTTYEQYF.

The gene calls are TRBV20-1 and TRBJ2-7; TRBD2 matches 14 bases. Unmatched junction bases numbered 3, after V lost 0 bases and J lost 2 bases. The CDR3 totals 16 residues. Germline CDR1 DFQATT, CDR2 SNEGSKA (reference sequence). This chain's CDR3 is CSAREWTSGRTYEQYF. The CDR3 DNA follows: TGCAGTGCTAGAGAATGGACTAGCGGGAGGACCTACGAGCAGTACTTC.

DNA for the CDR3: TGCAGCGGGTCCCGGGACGGCACCTACACCTTC. Its translation: CSGSRDGTYTF. The genes are TRBV29-1 and TRBJ1-2; D is perhaps TRBD1 (5 bases). V lost 7 bases to trimming and J lost 10 bases, with 16 bases between them. This CDR3 spans 11 amino acids. CDR1 and CDR2 from the germline V gene are SQVTM and ANQGSEA.

This chain uses TRBV20-1 with TRBJ2-2; TRBD1 aligns across 8 bases. Per germline, CDR1 DFQATT and CDR2 SNEGSKA (reference sequence). J lost 7 bases, V lost 2 bases, and 6 bases had no gene match. The CDR3 is 14 amino acids. Here the CDR3 DNA reads TGCAGTGCTAGACAATCCAGGGGGCGCGGGGAGCTGTTTTTT. Protein sequence: CSARQSRGRGELFF.